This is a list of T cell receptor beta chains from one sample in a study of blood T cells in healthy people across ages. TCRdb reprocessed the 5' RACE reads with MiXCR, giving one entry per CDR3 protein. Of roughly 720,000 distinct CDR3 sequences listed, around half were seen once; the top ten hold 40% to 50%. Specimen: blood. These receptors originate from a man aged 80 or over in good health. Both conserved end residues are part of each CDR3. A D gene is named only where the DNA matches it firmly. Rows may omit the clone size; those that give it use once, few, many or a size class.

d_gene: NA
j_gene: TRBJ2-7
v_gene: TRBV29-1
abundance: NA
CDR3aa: CSVEGTVLFLNEQYF
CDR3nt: TGCAGCGTTGAAGGGACAGTGTTGTTTCTAAACGAGCAGTACTTC

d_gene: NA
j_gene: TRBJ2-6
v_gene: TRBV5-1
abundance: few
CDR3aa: CASSLGQGFNDPGANVLTF
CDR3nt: TGCGCCAGCAGCTTGGGGCAGGGTTTCAATGACCCTGGGGCCAACGTCCTGACTTTC

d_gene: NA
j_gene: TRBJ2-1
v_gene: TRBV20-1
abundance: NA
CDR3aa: CSASRPVRYEQFF
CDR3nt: TGCAGTGCTTCTAGACCAGTCCGGTATGAGCAGTTCTTC

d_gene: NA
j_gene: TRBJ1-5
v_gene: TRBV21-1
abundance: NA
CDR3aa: CASSPNSGNQPQHF
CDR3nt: TGTGCCAGCAGCCCCAACTCGGGGAATCAGCCCCAGCATTTT

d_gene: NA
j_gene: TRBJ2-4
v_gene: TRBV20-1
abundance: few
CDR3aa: CSARDGGRGDSGIQYF
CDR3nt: TGCAGTGCTAGAGACGGAGGGCGAGGAGACTCGGGCATTCAGTACTTC

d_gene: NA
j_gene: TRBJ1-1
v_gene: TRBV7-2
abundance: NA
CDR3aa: CASSSQGGGYEAFF
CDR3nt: TGTGCCAGCAGCTCCCAAGGAGGGGGGTATGAAGCTTTCTTT

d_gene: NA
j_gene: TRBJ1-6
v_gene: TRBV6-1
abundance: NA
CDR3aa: CASSEVPPGGGSPLHF
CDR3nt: TGTGCCAGCAGTGAAGTACCCCCCGGGGGCGGGTCACCCCTCCACTTT

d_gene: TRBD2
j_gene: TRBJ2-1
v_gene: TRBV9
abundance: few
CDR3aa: CASSVLAETYNEQFF
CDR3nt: TGTGCCAGCAGCGTCCTAGCGGAGACCTACAATGAGCAGTTCTTC

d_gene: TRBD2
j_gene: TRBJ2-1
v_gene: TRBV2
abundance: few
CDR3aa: CASSEAGVTYNEQFF
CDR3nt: TGTGCCAGCAGCGAAGCGGGAGTGACCTACAATGAGCAGTTCTTC

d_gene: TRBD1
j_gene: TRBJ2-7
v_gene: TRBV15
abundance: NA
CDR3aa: CATSVQTGTAYEQYF
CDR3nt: TGTGCCACCAGCGTGCAAACCGGGACAGCCTACGAGCAGTACTTC

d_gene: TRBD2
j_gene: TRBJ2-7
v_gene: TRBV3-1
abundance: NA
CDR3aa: CASSQEVWVAGVSYEQYF
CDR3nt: TGTGCCAGCAGCCAAGAAGTATGGGTAGCGGGAGTGTCCTACGAGCAGTACTTC

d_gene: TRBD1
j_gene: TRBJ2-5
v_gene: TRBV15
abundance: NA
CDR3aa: CATSTGQGRMETQYF
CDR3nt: TGTGCCACCAGCACAGGACAGGGTCGAATGGAGACCCAGTACTTC

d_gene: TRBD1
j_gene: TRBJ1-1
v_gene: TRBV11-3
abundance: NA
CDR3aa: CASSPGGTERNTEAFF
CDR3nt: TGTGCCAGCAGCCCGGGGGGGACAGAGAGAAACACTGAAGCTTTCTTT

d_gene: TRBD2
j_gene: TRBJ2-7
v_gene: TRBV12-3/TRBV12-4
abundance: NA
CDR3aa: CASSLAGTSGRRNEQYF
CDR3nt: TGTGCCAGCAGTTTAGCCGGGACTAGCGGGAGGAGAAACGAGCAGTACTTC

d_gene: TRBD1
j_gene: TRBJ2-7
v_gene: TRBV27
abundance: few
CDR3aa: CASSFQGTGKFYEQYF
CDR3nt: TGTGCCAGCAGTTTCCAGGGGACAGGGAAATTTTACGAGCAGTACTTC

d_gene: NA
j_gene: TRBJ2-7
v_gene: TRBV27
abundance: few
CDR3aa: CATSLTLGGPYEQYF
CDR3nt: TGTGCCACAAGTTTAACCCTGGGAGGTCCCTACGAGCAGTACTTC

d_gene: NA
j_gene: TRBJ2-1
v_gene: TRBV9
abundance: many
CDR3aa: CASSVGLGNEQFF
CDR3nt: TGTGCCAGCAGCGTAGGTTTAGGCAATGAGCAGTTCTTC

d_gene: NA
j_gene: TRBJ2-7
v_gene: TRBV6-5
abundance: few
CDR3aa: CASWARDEQYF
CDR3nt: TGTGCCAGCTGGGCCCGGGACGAGCAGTACTTC

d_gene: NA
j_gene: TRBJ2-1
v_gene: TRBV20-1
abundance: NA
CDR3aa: CSLRETPTSEQFF
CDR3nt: TGCAGTCTACGGGAAACACCTACAAGTGAGCAGTTCTTC

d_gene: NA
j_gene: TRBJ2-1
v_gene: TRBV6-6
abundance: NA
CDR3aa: CASNRPGEFGFEQFF
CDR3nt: TGTGCCAGCAACCGCCCGGGGGAGTTCGGGTTTGAGCAGTTCTTC

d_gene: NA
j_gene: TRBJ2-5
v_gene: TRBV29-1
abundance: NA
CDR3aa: CSVEANQETQYF
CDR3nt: TGCAGCGTTGAAGCCAACCAAGAGACCCAGTACTTC

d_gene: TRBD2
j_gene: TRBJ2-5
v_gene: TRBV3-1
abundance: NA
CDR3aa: CASSQDHGRARETQYF
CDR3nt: TGTGCCAGCAGCCAAGATCACGGGAGGGCCCGTGAGACCCAGTACTTC

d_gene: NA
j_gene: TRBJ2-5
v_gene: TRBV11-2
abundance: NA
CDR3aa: CASSLAGEAQYF
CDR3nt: TGTGCCAGCAGCTTAGCGGGAGAGGCGCAGTACTTC

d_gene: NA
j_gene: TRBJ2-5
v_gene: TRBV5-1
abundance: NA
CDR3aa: CASSSWGETQYF
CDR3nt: TGCGCCAGCAGTTCGTGGGGAGAGACCCAGTACTTC

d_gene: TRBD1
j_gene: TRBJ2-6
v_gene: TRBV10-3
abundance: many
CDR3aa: CATGTASSGANVLTF
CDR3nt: TGTGCCACCGGGACAGCGTCCTCTGGGGCCAACGTCCTGACTTTC

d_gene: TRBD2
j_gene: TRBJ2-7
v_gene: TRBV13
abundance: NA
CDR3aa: CASSSNPGLAGGKKQYF
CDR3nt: TGTGCCAGCAGTTCGAATCCGGGACTAGCGGGAGGGAAGAAGCAGTACTTC

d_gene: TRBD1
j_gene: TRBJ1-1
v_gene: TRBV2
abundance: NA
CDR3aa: CASIPPRGQGLNTEAFF
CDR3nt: TGTGCCAGCATCCCCCCTCGGGGACAGGGGTTAAACACTGAAGCTTTCTTT

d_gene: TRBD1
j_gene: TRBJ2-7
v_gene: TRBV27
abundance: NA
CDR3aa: CASSSRQGPSYEQYF
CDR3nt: TGTGCCAGCAGTTCCCGACAGGGGCCATCCTACGAGCAGTACTTC

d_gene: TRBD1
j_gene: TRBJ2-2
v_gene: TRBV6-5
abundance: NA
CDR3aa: CAAQQGAETGELFF
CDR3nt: TGTGCGGCCCAACAGGGGGCTGAGACCGGGGAGCTGTTTTTT

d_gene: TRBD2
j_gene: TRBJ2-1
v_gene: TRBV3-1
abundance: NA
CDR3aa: CASSQGLAGRYNEQFF
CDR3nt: TGTGCCAGCAGCCAGGGACTAGCGGGGCGCTACAATGAGCAGTTCTTC

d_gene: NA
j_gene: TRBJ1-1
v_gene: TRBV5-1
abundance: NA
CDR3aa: CASTPLGALNTEAFF
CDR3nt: TGCGCCAGCACCCCTCTGGGGGCCTTGAACACTGAAGCTTTCTTT

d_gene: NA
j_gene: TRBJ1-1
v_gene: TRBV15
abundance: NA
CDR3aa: CATSKEGGTAEAFF
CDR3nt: TGTGCCACCAGCAAAGAAGGGGGTACGGCTGAAGCTTTCTTT

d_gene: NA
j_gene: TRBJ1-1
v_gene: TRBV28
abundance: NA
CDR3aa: CASSGSSTEAFF
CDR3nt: TGTGCCAGCAGTGGGTCAAGCACTGAAGCTTTCTTT

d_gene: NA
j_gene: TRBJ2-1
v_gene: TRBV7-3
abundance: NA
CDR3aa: CASRGAPYNEQFF
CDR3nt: TGTGCCAGCCGGGGGGCCCCCTACAATGAGCAGTTCTTC

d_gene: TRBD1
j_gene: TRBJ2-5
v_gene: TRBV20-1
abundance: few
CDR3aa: CSAAGTGAILETQYF
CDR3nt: TGCAGTGCGGCCGGGACAGGGGCCATCCTGGAGACCCAGTACTTC

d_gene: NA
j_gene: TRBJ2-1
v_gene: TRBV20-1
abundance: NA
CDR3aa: CSARGLDPVRFF
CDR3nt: TGCAGTGCTAGAGGCCTAGATCCCGTGCGGTTCTTC

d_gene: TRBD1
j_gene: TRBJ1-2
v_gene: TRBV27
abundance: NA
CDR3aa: CASSFDRGLYGYTF
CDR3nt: TGTGCCAGCAGTTTCGACAGGGGGCTATATGGCTACACCTTC

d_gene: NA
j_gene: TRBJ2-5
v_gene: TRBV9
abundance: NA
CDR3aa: CASSVVASRETQYF
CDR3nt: TGTGCCAGCAGCGTAGTCGCCAGCAGGGAGACCCAGTACTTC

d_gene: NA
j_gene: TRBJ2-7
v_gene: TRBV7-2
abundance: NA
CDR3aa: CASSPKASGVYEQYF
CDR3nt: TGTGCCAGCAGCCCAAAAGCCTCAGGGGTCTACGAGCAGTACTTC

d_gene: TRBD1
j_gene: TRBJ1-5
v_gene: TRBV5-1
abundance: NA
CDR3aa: CASSPQGGGQPQHF
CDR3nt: TGCGCCAGCAGCCCCCAGGGGGGGGGACAGCCCCAGCATTTT

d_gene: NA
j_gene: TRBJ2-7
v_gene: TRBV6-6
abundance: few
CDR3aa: CASSYTGGQVAYEQYF
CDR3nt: TGTGCCAGCAGTTACACTGGGGGGCAGGTTGCCTACGAGCAGTACTTC

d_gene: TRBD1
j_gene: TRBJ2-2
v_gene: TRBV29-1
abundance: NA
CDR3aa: CSVEPTNRGSGELFF
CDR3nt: TGCAGCGTTGAACCCACCAACAGGGGGTCCGGGGAGCTGTTTTTT

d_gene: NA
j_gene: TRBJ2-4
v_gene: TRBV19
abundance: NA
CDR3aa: CASSIGRSRGVLAKNIQYF
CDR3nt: TGTGCCAGTAGTATAGGACGCAGCCGTGGGGTCCTAGCCAAAAACATTCAGTACTTC

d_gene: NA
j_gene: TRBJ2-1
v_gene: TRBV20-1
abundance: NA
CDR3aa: CSASPGNEQFF
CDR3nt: TGCAGTGCTAGTCCAGGTAATGAGCAGTTCTTC

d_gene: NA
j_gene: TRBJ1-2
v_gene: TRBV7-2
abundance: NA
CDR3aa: CASSLGWPNYGYTF
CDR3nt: TGTGCCAGCAGCTTAGGGTGGCCGAACTATGGCTACACCTTC

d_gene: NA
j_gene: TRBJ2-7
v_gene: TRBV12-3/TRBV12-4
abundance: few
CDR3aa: CASSWGRRAQTYEQYF
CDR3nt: TGTGCCAGCAGTTGGGGACGACGGGCCCAAACCTACGAGCAGTACTTC

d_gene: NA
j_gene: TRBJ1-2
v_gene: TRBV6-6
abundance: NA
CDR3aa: CASSPHREYYGYTF
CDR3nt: TGTGCCAGCAGCCCTCACAGGGAATACTATGGCTACACCTTC

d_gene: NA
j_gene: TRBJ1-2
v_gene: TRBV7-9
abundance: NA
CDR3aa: CACSRGALGYGYTF
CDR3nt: TGTGCCTGCAGCCGAGGGGCCCTAGGCTATGGCTACACCTTC

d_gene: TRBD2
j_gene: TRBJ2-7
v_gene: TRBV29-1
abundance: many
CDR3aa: CSALAGVYEQYF
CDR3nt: TGCAGCGCGCTAGCGGGAGTCTACGAGCAGTACTTC

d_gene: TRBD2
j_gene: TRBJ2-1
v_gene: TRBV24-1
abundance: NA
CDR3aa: CATSVASGRGSYNEQFF
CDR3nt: TGTGCCACCAGTGTCGCTAGCGGGAGGGGCTCCTACAATGAGCAGTTCTTC

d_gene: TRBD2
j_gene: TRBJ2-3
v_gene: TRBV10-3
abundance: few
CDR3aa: CAISGWGLAASDTQYF
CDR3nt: TGTGCCATCAGTGGATGGGGACTAGCGGCCTCAGATACGCAGTATTTT

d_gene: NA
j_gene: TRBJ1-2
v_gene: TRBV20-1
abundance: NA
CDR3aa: CSAARGWDGYTF
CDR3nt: TGCAGTGCCGCACGGGGTTGGGATGGCTACACCTTC

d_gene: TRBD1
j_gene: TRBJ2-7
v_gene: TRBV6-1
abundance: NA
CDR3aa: CASSEWGQGAYEQYF
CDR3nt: TGTGCCAGCAGTGAATGGGGACAGGGGGCGTACGAGCAGTACTTC

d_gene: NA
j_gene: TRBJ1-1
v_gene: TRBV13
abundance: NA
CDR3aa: CASSLSRGTEAFF
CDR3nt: TGTGCCAGCAGCTTAAGTAGGGGCACTGAAGCTTTCTTT

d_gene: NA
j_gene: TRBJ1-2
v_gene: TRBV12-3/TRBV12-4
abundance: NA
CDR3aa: CASRRDGDGYTF
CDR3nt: TGTGCCTCCCGGCGGGACGGAGATGGCTACACCTTC

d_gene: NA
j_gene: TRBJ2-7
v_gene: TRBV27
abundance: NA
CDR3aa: CASSGRDSYEQYF
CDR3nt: TGTGCCAGCTCGGGACGGGACTCCTACGAGCAGTACTTC

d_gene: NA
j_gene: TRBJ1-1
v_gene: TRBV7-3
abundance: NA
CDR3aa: CASRGEGSEAFF
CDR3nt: TGTGCTAGCCGGGGGGAGGGATCTGAAGCTTTCTTT

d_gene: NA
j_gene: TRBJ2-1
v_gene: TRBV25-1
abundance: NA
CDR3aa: CASTSRGQQFF
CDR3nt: TGTGCCAGCACCAGCAGGGGACAGCAGTTCTTC

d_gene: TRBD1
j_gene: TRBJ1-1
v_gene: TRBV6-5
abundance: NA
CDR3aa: CASSYHGQGCEAFF
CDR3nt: TGTGCCAGCAGTTACCACGGACAGGGGTGTGAAGCTTTCTTT